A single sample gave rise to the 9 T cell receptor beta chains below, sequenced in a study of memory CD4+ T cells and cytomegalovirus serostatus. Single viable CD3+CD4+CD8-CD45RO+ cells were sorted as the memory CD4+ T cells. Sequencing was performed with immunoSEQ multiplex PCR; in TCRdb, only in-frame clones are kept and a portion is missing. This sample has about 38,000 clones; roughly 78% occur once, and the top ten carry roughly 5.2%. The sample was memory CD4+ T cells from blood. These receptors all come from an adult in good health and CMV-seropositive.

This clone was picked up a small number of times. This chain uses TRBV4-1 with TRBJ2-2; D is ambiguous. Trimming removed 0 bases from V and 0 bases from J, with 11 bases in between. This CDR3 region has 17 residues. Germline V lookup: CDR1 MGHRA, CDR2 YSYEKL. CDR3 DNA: TGCGCCAGCAGCCAAGATCAATGGGATGCGAACACCGGGGAGCTGTTTTTT. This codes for CASSQDQWDANTGELFF.

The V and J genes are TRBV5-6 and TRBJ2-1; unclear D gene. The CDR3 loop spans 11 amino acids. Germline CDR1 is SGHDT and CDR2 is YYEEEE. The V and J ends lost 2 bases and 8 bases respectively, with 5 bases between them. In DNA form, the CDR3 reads TGTGCCAGCAGCTTCCTCGATGAGCAGTTCTTC. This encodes CASSFLDEQFF. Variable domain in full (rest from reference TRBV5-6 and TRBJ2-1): DAGVTQSPTHLIKTRGQQVTLRCSPKSGHDTVSWYQQALGQGPQFIFQYYEEEERQRGNFPDRFSGHQFPNYSSELNVNALLLGDSALYLCASSFLDEQFFGPGTRLTVL.

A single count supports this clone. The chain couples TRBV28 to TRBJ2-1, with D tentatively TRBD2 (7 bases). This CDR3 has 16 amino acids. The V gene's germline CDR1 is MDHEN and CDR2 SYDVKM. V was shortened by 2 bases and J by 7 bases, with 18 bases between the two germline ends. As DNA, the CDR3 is TGTGCCAGCAGTTTACGAGGGGGGGCCTTAGTTAATGAGCAGTTCTTC. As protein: CASSLRGGALVNEQFF.

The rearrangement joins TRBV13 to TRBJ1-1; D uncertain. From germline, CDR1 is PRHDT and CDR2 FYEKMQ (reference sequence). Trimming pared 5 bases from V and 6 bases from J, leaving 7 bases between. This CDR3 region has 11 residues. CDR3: CASSVFSEAFF. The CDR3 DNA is TGTGCCAGCAGCGTCTTCTCTGAAGCTTTCTTT. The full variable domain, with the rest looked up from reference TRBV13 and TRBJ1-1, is AAGVIQSPRHLIKEKRETATLKCYPIPRHDTVYWYQQGPGQDPQFLISFYEKMQSDKGSIPDRFSAQQFSDYHSELNMSSLELGDSALYFCASSVFSEAFFGQGTRLTVV.

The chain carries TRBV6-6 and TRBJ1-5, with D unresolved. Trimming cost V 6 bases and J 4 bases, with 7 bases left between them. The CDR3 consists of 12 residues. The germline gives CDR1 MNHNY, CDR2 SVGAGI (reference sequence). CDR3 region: CASRYMNQPQHF. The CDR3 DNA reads TGTGCCAGCAGGTACATGAATCAGCCCCAGCATTTT.

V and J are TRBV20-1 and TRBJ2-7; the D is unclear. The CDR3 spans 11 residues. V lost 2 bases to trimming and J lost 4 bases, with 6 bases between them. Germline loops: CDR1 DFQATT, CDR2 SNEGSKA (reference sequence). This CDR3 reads CSARPLYEQYF. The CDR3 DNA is TGCAGTGCTAGACCCCTTTACGAGCAGTACTTC.

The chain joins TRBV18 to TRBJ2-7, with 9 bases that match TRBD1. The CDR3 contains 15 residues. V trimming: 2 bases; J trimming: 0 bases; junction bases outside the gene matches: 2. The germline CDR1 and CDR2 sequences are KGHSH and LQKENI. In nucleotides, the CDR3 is TGTGCCAGCTCACCATACAGGGGGCGCTCCTACGAGCAGTACTTC. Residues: CASSPYRGRSYEQYF. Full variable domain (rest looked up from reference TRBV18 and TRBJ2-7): NAGVMQNPRHLVRRRGQEARLRCSPMKGHSHVYWYRQLPEEGLKFMVYLQKENIIDESGMPKERFSAEFPKEGPSILRIQQVVRGDSAAYFCASSPYRGRSYEQYFGPGTRLTVT.

The CDR3 protein is CASSHPDRNIQYF. In DNA form, the CDR3 reads TGCGCCAGCAGCCACCCCGATCGAAACATTCAGTACTTC. The rearrangement joins TRBV4-1 to TRBJ2-4; no reliable D call. The CDR3 length is 13 residues. Deletions cut 3 bases from V and 6 bases from J, with 9 bases between. Per germline, CDR1 MGHRA and CDR2 YSYEKL.

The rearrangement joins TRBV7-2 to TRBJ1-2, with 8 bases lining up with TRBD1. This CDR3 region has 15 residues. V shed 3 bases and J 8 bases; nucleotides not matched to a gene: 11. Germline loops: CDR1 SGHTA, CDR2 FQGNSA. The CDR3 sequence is CASSFQGQGRHGYTF. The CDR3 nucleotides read TGTGCCAGCAGCTTCCAAGGACAGGGAAGACACGGCTACACCTTC.